The 9 T cell receptor beta chains presented below share a single source sample, sequenced in a study of shared T cell receptors in the human thymus. Here immunoSEQ multiplex PCR was the method, and the copy in TCRdb shows in-frame clones only, minus some. This table has over 650,000 clones, about 89% appearing once. A further study also used this sample, focusing on human thymus T cells.

Sequencing was done on a sample of thymocytes. The receptor source for this set is a boy under two years old with a congenital heart defect.

V is TRBV29-1 and J is TRBJ2-7; 12 bases match TRBD1. CDR1 and CDR2 (germline): SQVTM, ANQGSEA. There are 14 residues in the CDR3. Trimming cost V 6 bases and J 5 bases; bases outside gene matches: 8. The DNA of the CDR3 is TGCAGCGTCGGGGCCGGGACAGGGGGCGACGAGCAGTACTTC. Amino acid sequence: CSVGAGTGGDEQYF.

The genes are TRBV7-6 and TRBJ2-7; 14 nucleotides align to TRBD2. The V gene's germline CDR1 is SGHVS and CDR2 FNYEAQ. The CDR3 has 16 amino acids. V shed 5 bases, J shed 5 bases, and the junction held 8 bases outside the gene matches. CDR3 bases: TGTGCCAGCAGCATGGGACTAGCGGGAGTCCTGCACGAGCAGTACTTC. It translates to CASSMGLAGVLHEQYF. Combining the CDR3 with reference TRBV7-6 and TRBJ2-7 gives the whole variable domain GAGVSQSPRYKVTKRGQDVALRCDPISGHVSLYWYRQALGQGPEFLTYFNYEAQQDKSGLPNDRFSAERPEGSISTLTIQRTEQRDSAMYRCASSMGLAGVLHEQYFGPGTRLTVT.

This chain uses TRBV27 with TRBJ2-7, with 8 bases matching TRBD2. This CDR3 region has 16 residues. The V gene end was trimmed by 6 bases and the J gene end by 3 bases; junction bases not matched to a gene: 13. Per germline, CDR1 MNHEY and CDR2 SMNVEV (reference sequence). CDR3 in amino acids: CASRPFHRGGDYEQYF. CDR3 coding DNA: TGTGCCAGCAGGCCTTTTCACCGGGGGGGAGACTACGAGCAGTACTTC.

The gene calls are TRBV19 and TRBJ1-2, with 10 bases lining up with TRBD1. The CDR3 runs to 16 residues. V dropped 7 bases and J dropped 0; count of bases not matched to a gene: 8. Germline CDR1 and CDR2: LNHDA and SQIVND (reference sequence). The CDR3 region is CASTSRGQGANYGYTF. The CDR3 nucleotides are TGTGCCAGTACTTCGAGAGGACAGGGGGCTAACTATGGCTACACCTTC. Full variable domain (rest looked up from reference TRBV19 and TRBJ1-2): DGGITQSPKYLFRKEGQNVTLSCEQNLNHDAMYWYRQDPGQGLRLIYYSQIVNDFQKGDIAEGYSVSREKKESFPLTVTSAQKNPTAFYLCASTSRGQGANYGYTFGSGTRLTVV.

This chain joins TRBV15 and TRBJ1-2; D is perhaps TRBD1 (6 bases). Germline V gene sequence: CDR1 LNHNV, CDR2 YYDKDF (reference sequence). The CDR3 runs to 16 residues. V was cut by 2 bases and J by 0 bases, with 13 bases left in between. The DNA of the CDR3 is TGTGCCACCAGCAGAACCTCAGGGGAAACTAACTATGGCTACACCTTC. Residues: CATSRTSGETNYGYTF.

This chain connects TRBV4-3 to TRBJ1-2; tentatively, D is TRBD1 (5 bases). There are 16 residues in the CDR3. The V gene's germline CDR1 is LGHNA and CDR2 YSLEER. V dropped 2 bases and J dropped 0 bases, with 13 bases sitting between them. For the CDR3, the DNA is TGCGCCAGCAGCCAATTCCGCGGGGGGGCTAACTATGGCTACACCTTC. It yields the protein CASSQFRGGANYGYTF.

The chain is built from TRBV30 and TRBJ2-7; 13 bases map to TRBD2. Trimming took 4 bases from V and 7 from J; bases not matched to a gene: 19. This CDR3 has 18 amino acids. Germline CDR1 GTSNPN, CDR2 SVGIG (reference sequence). In DNA, the CDR3 is TGTGCCTGGATTCGTTCCCCACTAGCGGGGGGGCCTTCCGGGGAGCAGTACTTC. Translated: CAWIRSPLAGGPSGEQYF.

This chain uses TRBV7-3 with TRBJ2-7; 12 nucleotides match TRBD2. Germline V gene sequence: CDR1 SGHTA, CDR2 FQGTGA. CDR3 length equals 16 residues. J was trimmed by 4 bases and V by 5 bases; bases with no gene match: 9. CDR3 residues: CASSPGLAGTRYEQYF. The CDR3 nucleotides are TGTGCCAGCAGCCCCGGACTAGCGGGGACTAGGTACGAGCAGTACTTC.

The chain carries TRBV6-5 and TRBJ1-2, with 9 bases lining up with TRBD1. There are 14 residues in the CDR3. Looked up from germline, CDR1 is MNHEY and CDR2 is SVGAGI. V was clipped by 0 bases and J by 8 bases; unmatched bases: 4. The CDR3 sequence: CASSYSRTGVGYTF. The CDR3 DNA reads TGTGCCAGCAGTTACTCGCGGACAGGGGTCGGCTACACCTTC.